The 28 T cell receptor beta chains in this list originate from one sample, sequenced in a study of blood T cell repertoires in COVID-19. Profiled with immunoSEQ multiplex PCR; TCRdb holds only in-frame clones, not every one. Of about 50,000 clones listed, just over 85% are singletons. Sequenced sample: peripheral blood. These receptor sequences come from a woman older than 75 with COVID-19, enrolled during active disease.

This clone was detected a few times. The rearrangement links TRBV7-9 to TRBJ1-1; D not certain. The germline gives CDR1 SEHNR, CDR2 FQNEAQ (reference sequence). V shed 2 bases and J shed 6 bases, with 7 bases lying between them. CDR3 size: 12 residues. As DNA, the CDR3 is TGTGCCAGCAGCTTATCCGGAGCTGAAGCTTTCTTT. This codes for CASSLSGAEAFF.

This chain joins TRBV7-2 and TRBJ2-5; TRBD1 might be the D (6 bases). With 11 bases removed from V and 6 bases from J, the gap between germline ends came to 25 bases. Germline loops: CDR1 SGHTA, CDR2 FQGNSA. The CDR3 loop spans 15 amino acids. The CDR3 is CAVVEDSLPGQTQYF. The CDR3 DNA is TGTGCCGTAGTCGAGGACAGCCTACCAGGGCAGACCCAGTACTTC.

This chain uses TRBV4-2 with TRBJ2-5, with TRBD1 as a possible D gene (6 bases). The ends were cut back, 0 bases at V and 3 bases at J, with 11 bases in the middle. This CDR3 spans 15 amino acids. Germline assignment: CDR1 LGHNA and CDR2 YNFKEQ. CDR3 coding DNA: TGTGCCAGCAGCCAAGAAGCAGGGGATAAAGAGACCCAGTACTTC. It encodes CASSQEAGDKETQYF.

V usage is TRBV18 and J usage is TRBJ1-6, with a weak D call TRBD1 (5 bases). The CDR3 is 16 amino acids. V gave up 4 bases and J gave up 10 bases, with 20 bases separating them. CDR1 and CDR2 from the germline V gene are KGHSH and LQKENI. The CDR3 DNA reads as TGTGCCAGCTCACTCTCGCAGGGCGGCCTGGGATCACCCCTCCACTTT. Translating it yields CASSLSQGGLGSPLHF.

The chain couples TRBV7-2 to TRBJ2-1, with 9 nucleotides matching TRBD2. The junction had 11 bases not matched to a gene; V was cut back by 1 base and J by 10 bases. Germline V gene lookup returns CDR1 SGHTA and CDR2 FQGNSA. The CDR3 runs to 16 residues. The CDR3 region is CASSLVGGRAVREQFF. CDR3 sequence (DNA): TGTGCCAGCAGCTTAGTCGGCGGGAGGGCCGTCCGGGAGCAGTTCTTC.

The chain links TRBV5-1 to TRBJ2-1, with D perhaps TRBD2 (6 bases). CDR1 SGHRS and CDR2 YFSETQ come from the germline V gene. Trimming stripped 4 bases from V and 8 bases from J, with 22 bases between. The CDR3 is 16 residues long. The CDR3 DNA is TGCGCCAGCAGCAGGGGCTACGGGAGAGGTATCGATGAGCAGTTCTTC. The encoded protein is CASSRGYGRGIDEQFF.

This clone was seen more than once but under ten times. V is TRBV6-2 or TRBV6-3 and J is TRBJ2-7; no definite D call. The V and J ends lost 0 bases and 12 bases respectively, with 15 bases between them. Germline V gene sequence: CDR1 MNHEY, CDR2 SVGEGT. This CDR3 has 13 residues. The CDR3 is CASSYSSQAIRYF. The CDR3 bases are TGTGCCAGCAGTTACTCGAGTCAGGCGATTCGGTACTTC.

This clone has only one observation. This rearrangement joins TRBV28 to TRBJ2-1, with 8 nucleotides matching TRBD2. V lost 7 bases and J lost 7; bases outside the gene matches: 9. Germline V gene lookup returns CDR1 MDHEN and CDR2 SYDVKM. The CDR3 runs 14 residues. CDR3 sequence reads: CASTETSARNEQFF. The CDR3 coding sequence is TGTGCCAGCACCGAGACTAGCGCAAGGAATGAGCAGTTCTTC.

Turning to this clone: An end of the junction does not agree with germline; a read error may underlie this. The gene calls are TRBV7-7 and TRBJ2-7; 7 bases line up with TRBD2. There are 16 residues in the CDR3. The germline V gene has CDR1 SSHAT and CDR2 FNYEAQ (reference sequence). CDR3 DNA sequence: TGTGCTAGCAGCCCAAACATGGCTAGCGGACGCTACGAGCAGTACTTC. Residues: CASSPNMASGRYEQYF.

This clone was counted once. This sequence joins TRBV5-1 and TRBJ2-5, with D perhaps TRBD2 (7 bases). The V end was cut by 1 base, the J end by 5 bases, with 12 bases between. Germline V gene data show CDR1 as SGHRS and CDR2 as YFSETQ. The length of the CDR3 is 14 residues. CDR3 bases: TGCGCCAGCAGCTTGATACAGGGAGGGGAGACCCAGTACTTC. Its translation: CASSLIQGGETQYF.

The V gene is TRBV11-3, the J gene TRBJ2-2; D may be TRBD2 (5 bases). Deletions cut 0 bases from V and 7 bases from J, with 12 bases between. This CDR3 is 15 amino acids long. Germline V gives CDR1 SGHNT, CDR2 YENEEA. CDR3 sequence (DNA): TGTGCCAGCAGCTTAGAGGCGTTGGGGAGCGGGGAGCTGTTTTTT. Translated, it gives CASSLEALGSGELFF.

The J gene is TRBJ1-2, the V gene TRBV11-2; 8 bases align to TRBD1. CDR3 size: 14 residues. In germline, CDR1 is SGHAT, CDR2 FQNNGV. V lost 5 bases and J lost 8; bases outside the gene matches: 10. The CDR3 loop reads CASSPTDRARGYTF. DNA of the CDR3: TGTGCCAGCAGCCCTACGGACAGGGCGAGGGGCTACACCTTC.

This rearrangement joins TRBV27 to TRBJ1-2; D is ambiguous. The V end lost 5 bases, the J end lost 0 bases, and 13 bases lay between the germline ends. This CDR3 spans 15 amino acids. Looked up from germline, CDR1 is MNHEY and CDR2 is SMNVEV (reference sequence). CDR3 protein: CASSMAGTTNYGYTF. CDR3 sequence (DNA): TGTGCCAGCAGTATGGCAGGCACAACTAACTATGGCTACACCTTC.

This clone has only one observation. The chain recombines TRBV7-9 with TRBJ1-1; 11 bases line up with TRBD1. The length of the CDR3 is 15 residues. V was clipped by 6 bases and J by 3 bases; unmatched bases: 6. The germline V gene encodes CDR1 SEHNR and CDR2 FQNEAQ (reference sequence). The CDR3 bases are TGTGCCAGCAGTCCGGGACAGGGGGTCGACACTGAAGCTTTCTTT. Encoded protein: CASSPGQGVDTEAFF.

This clone was seen a handful of times. This chain joins TRBV19 and TRBJ1-5, with 7 bases identical to TRBD1. Germline-derived CDR1 and CDR2 are LNHDA and SQIVND (reference sequence). Trimming cost V 0 bases and J 2 bases; bases outside gene matches: 4. CDR3 length: 16 residues. CDR3 sequence (DNA): TGTGCCAGTAGTATAGATGTTACAGGGGGCAATCAGCCCCAGCATTTT. It yields the protein CASSIDVTGGNQPQHF.

The chain combines TRBV18 with TRBJ1-2, with TRBD1 identical over 9 bases. Germline V CDR1 and CDR2: KGHSH, LQKENI. The CDR3 consists of 15 residues. V lost 3 bases, J lost 3 bases, and 5 bases stayed unmatched. This CDR3 reads CASSPPTGGHYGYTF. In nucleotides, the CDR3 is TGTGCCAGCTCACCGCCTACAGGGGGCCACTATGGCTACACCTTC.

The chain joins TRBV5-1 to TRBJ2-1, with 10 bases lining up with TRBD1. The CDR3 consists of 15 residues. After removal of 4 bases from V and 3 bases from J, the junction contained 4 bases not matched to a gene. CDR1 is SGHRS, CDR2 YFSETQ, per germline. The CDR3 coding sequence is TGCGCCAGCAGCGCCGGGACAGGGGTCTACAATGAGCAGTTCTTC. Amino acids: CASSAGTGVYNEQFF.

V gene TRBV27 combines with J gene TRBJ2-2, with 8 positions matching TRBD2. Unmatched junction bases numbered 2, after V lost 5 bases and J lost 0 bases. CDR3 length: 15 residues. Germline CDR1 reads MNHEY; CDR2 reads SMNVEV (reference sequence). The CDR3 sequence: CASSPGLANTGELFF. CDR3 nucleotides: TGTGCCAGCAGTCCGGGACTAGCGAACACCGGGGAGCTGTTTTTT.

This chain joins TRBV6-6 and TRBJ1-1, with TRBD1 as a possible D gene (5 bases). This CDR3 is built from 14 residues. Germline V gene data show CDR1 as MNHNY and CDR2 as SVGAGI (reference sequence). Trimming took 2 bases from V and 4 from J, leaving 11 bases between them. The chain's CDR3 is CASSYGRVSTEAFF. The CDR3 DNA sequence: TGTGCCAGCAGTTACGGCAGGGTCAGCACTGAAGCTTTCTTT.

J is TRBJ1-5 and V is TRBV28, with D possibly matching TRBD1 (5 bases). Germline CDR1 and CDR2: MDHEN and SYDVKM. The CDR3 has 15 amino acids. V lost 3 bases and J lost 6, with 15 bases in between. This CDR3 is CASSLMGWGGQPQHF. DNA for the CDR3: TGTGCCAGCAGTTTGATGGGGTGGGGGGGTCAGCCCCAGCATTTT.

This clone was seen more than once but under ten times. The genes are TRBV7-3 and TRBJ2-2; TRBD1 aligns across 8 bases. The germline V gene encodes CDR1 SGHTA and CDR2 FQGTGA. J was trimmed by 7 bases and V by 4 bases; bases with no gene match: 11. This CDR3 has 16 amino acids. As DNA, the CDR3 is TGTGCCAGCAGCTCTAACCCCAGGGGGCTTAGCGGGGAGCTGTTTTTT. Encoded protein: CASSSNPRGLSGELFF.

This sequence joins TRBV28 and TRBJ1-5, with D possibly TRBD1 on 6 matching bases. This CDR3 is 16 amino acids long. The V and J ends lost 3 bases and 5 bases respectively, with 17 bases between them. CDR1 is MDHEN, CDR2 SYDVKM, per germline. CDR3 DNA: TGTGCCAGCAGTTTCCGGGACACCCCGAGGTATCAGCCCCAGCATTTT. This translates into CASSFRDTPRYQPQHF. The full variable domain, in which reference TRBV28 and TRBJ1-5 provide the parts outside the CDR3, is DVKVTQSSRYLVKRTGEKVFLECVQDMDHENMFWYRQDPGLGLRLIYFSYDVKMKEKGDIPEGYSVSREKKERFSLILESASTNQTSMYLCASSFRDTPRYQPQHFGDGTRLSIL.

This chain joins TRBV5-1 and TRBJ1-2; a weak D match, TRBD1 (5 bases). CDR3 size: 13 residues. Trimming cost V 4 bases and J 7 bases, with 14 bases left between them. Germline CDR1 and CDR2: SGHRS and YFSETQ. The CDR3 coding sequence is TGCGCCAGCAGCCGGGGGGACGAATCTGGCTACACCTTC. Translating it yields CASSRGDESGYTF.

This chain links TRBV14 with TRBJ2-1; D is unclear. CDR3 length: 14 residues. Trimming left V 0 bases short and J 6 bases short, with 9 bases between. Germline V gives CDR1 SGHDN, CDR2 FVKESK. The CDR3 DNA reads TGTGCCAGCAGCCAAGATTATAGATCCAATGAGCAGTTCTTC. This gives the protein CASSQDYRSNEQFF. The complete variable domain, with remaining parts taken from reference TRBV14 and TRBJ2-1, reads EAGVTQFPSHSVIEKGQTVTLRCDPISGHDNLYWYRRVMGKEIKFLLHFVKESKQDESGMPNNRFLAERTGGTYSTLKVQPAELEDSGVYFCASSQDYRSNEQFFGPGTRLTVL.

This chain links TRBV19 with TRBJ1-5; D remains ambiguous. Germline CDR1 reads LNHDA; CDR2 reads SQIVND (reference sequence). V was trimmed by 2 bases and J by 4 bases, leaving 12 bases between them. The CDR3 loop spans 15 amino acids. CDR3 nucleotides: TGTGCCAGTAGTATAAGAGGGAGGAGAAATCAGCCCCAGCATTTT. Amino acid sequence: CASSIRGRRNQPQHF.

The V call is TRBV28, the J call TRBJ1-2, with D hard to call. CDR3 length: 15 amino acids. Germline values: CDR1 MDHEN, CDR2 SYDVKM. V was trimmed by 4 bases and J by 2 bases, leaving 14 bases between them. The CDR3 DNA reads TGTGCCAGCAGTTCCCCCGGGAGGAAGAACTATGGCTACACCTTC. Translating gives CASSSPGRKNYGYTF.

The chain joins TRBV5-1 to TRBJ2-2, with D perhaps TRBD2 (5 bases). Germline CDR1 SGHRS, CDR2 YFSETQ. The CDR3 spans 15 residues. V was pared by 3 bases and J by 7 bases, with 16 bases between. CDR3 in amino acids: CASSSGPGSIGELFF. The CDR3 DNA sequence: TGCGCCAGCAGCTCCGGACCGGGGAGTATCGGGGAGCTGTTTTTT.

This chain connects TRBV18 to TRBJ1-5, with a tentative D call TRBD1 (6 bases). The CDR3 covers 13 residues. Germline V CDR1 and CDR2: KGHSH, LQKENI. The germline V and J ends were trimmed by 4 bases and 5 bases, with 9 bases remaining between them. CDR3 sequence reads: CASSQDSDQPQHF. The CDR3 DNA reads as TGTGCCAGCTCACAGGACAGCGATCAGCCCCAGCATTTT. Combining the CDR3 with reference TRBV18 and TRBJ1-5 gives the whole variable domain NAGVMQNPRHLVRRRGQEARLRCSPMKGHSHVYWYRQLPEEGLKFMVYLQKENIIDESGMPKERFSAEFPKEGPSILRIQQVVRGDSAAYFCASSQDSDQPQHFGDGTRLSIL.